The 10 T cell receptor beta chains below come from one sample, sequenced in a study of blood T cell repertoires in COVID-19. Clones were sequenced by immunoSEQ multiplex PCR, and TCRdb holds only the in-frame ones, with some missing. The table has about 120,000 clones, roughly 82% seen once; the top ten hold 8.1%. Sequencing was carried out using peripheral blood. All receptors come from a woman aged 35 to 49 with acute or convalescent COVID-19.

The rearrangement uses TRBV3-1 (or the pseudogene TRBV3-2) and TRBJ1-6; 9 bases agree with TRBD1. Per the germline V gene, CDR1 is LGHDT and CDR2 is YNNKEL (reference sequence). J gave up 7 bases and V 2 bases, and 3 bases lay outside the gene matches. CDR3 length: 15 residues. CDR3 DNA sequence: TGTGCCAGCAGCCAAAGGGACAGGGTGAATTCACCCCTCCACTTT. It codes for CASSQRDRVNSPLHF.

This clone was seen only once. DNA of the CDR3: TGTGCCACCGAGGACAGGGCAAACACCGGGGAGCTGTTTTTT. Protein: CATEDRANTGELFF. The rearrangement uses TRBV19 and TRBJ2-2, with 8 bases fitting TRBD1. Germline-derived CDR1 and CDR2 are LNHDA and SQIVND (reference sequence). V lost 10 bases and J lost 2; bases outside the gene matches: 6. This CDR3 has 14 residues.

The rearrangement uses TRBV10-3 and TRBJ2-1; TRBD1 is a possible D gene (6 bases). CDR1 and CDR2 from the germline V gene are ENHRY and SYGVKD. Trimming left V 5 bases short and J 3 bases short, with 11 bases between. The CDR3 has 14 amino acids. DNA of the CDR3: TGTGCCATCAGTAACCAGGGGAACTACAATGAGCAGTTCTTC. Its protein is CAISNQGNYNEQFF.

The J gene is TRBJ1-2, the V gene TRBV7-2; 7 bases align to TRBD1. Looked up from germline, CDR1 is SGHTA and CDR2 is FQGNSA. The CDR3 covers 14 residues. The trim removed 7 bases at V and 4 bases at J, leaving 9 bases unmatched. The CDR3: CASTRQGIGYGYTF. The CDR3 coding sequence is TGTGCCAGCACCCGACAGGGTATCGGCTATGGCTACACCTTC. Full variable domain (remainder filled in from reference TRBV7-2 and TRBJ1-2): GAGVSQSPSNKVTEKGKDVELRCDPISGHTALYWYRQSLGQGLEFLIYFQGNSAPDKSGLPSDRFSAERTGGSVSTLTIQRTQQEDSAVYLCASTRQGIGYGYTFGSGTRLTVV.

This chain joins TRBV7-6 and TRBJ2-5, with 8 bases lining up with TRBD2. Losses at the gene ends were 4 bases for V and 4 bases for J; bases not matched to a gene: 8. The CDR3 runs 15 residues. Germline CDR1 and CDR2: SGHVS and FNYEAQ. This CDR3 reads CASSSNAGGIETQYF. The CDR3 DNA follows: TGTGCCAGCAGCTCCAACGCGGGGGGTATAGAGACCCAGTACTTC.

The V gene is TRBV6-5, the J gene TRBJ2-1; TRBD1 aligns across 8 bases. The V and J ends lost 6 bases and 1 base, in that order; junction bases with no gene match: 2. This CDR3 region has 14 residues. Germline CDR1 and CDR2: MNHEY and SVGAGI. The CDR3 DNA sequence: TGTGCCAGCAGGACAGGGGTGTCCTACAATGAGCAGTTCTTC. Its translation is CASRTGVSYNEQFF.

This clone was counted between two and nine times. In DNA form, the CDR3 reads TGTGCCAGCAGCCGCGGACAGGGAGATTCACCCCTCCACTTT. Protein sequence: CASSRGQGDSPLHF. This chain links TRBV6-5 with TRBJ1-6; 8 bases are shared with TRBD1. Germline CDR1 and CDR2: MNHEY and SVGAGI. Trimming took 6 bases from V and 8 from J; bases not matched to a gene: 6. This CDR3 contains 14 residues.

The chain employs TRBV2 and TRBJ1-2; D might be TRBD1 (5 bases). The CDR3 has 17 amino acids. Per the germline V gene, CDR1 is SNHLY and CDR2 is FYNNEI. The CDR3 nucleotides read TGTGCACCCGTGTGGGGCTCCATAAGTTCAGCTAACTATGGCTACACCTTC. Translating it yields CAPVWGSISSANYGYTF.

The gene calls are TRBV6-5 and TRBJ1-3; tentatively, D is TRBD1 (5 bases). Germline assignment: CDR1 MNHEY and CDR2 SVGAGI. Trimming pared 2 bases from V and 4 bases from J, leaving 9 bases between. This CDR3 has 14 residues. The CDR3 DNA reads TGTGCCAGCAGTTACGACAGTTCCGGAAACACCATATATTTT. Its translation is CASSYDSSGNTIYF.

The genes are TRBV4-3 and TRBJ1-3; no reliable D call. Germline V gives CDR1 LGHNA, CDR2 YSLEER. Trimming stripped 0 bases from V and 0 bases from J, with 3 bases between. The CDR3 contains 14 residues. The DNA of the CDR3 is TGCGCCAGCAGCCAAGAAGCCTCTGGAAACACCATATATTTT. Translating gives CASSQEASGNTIYF.